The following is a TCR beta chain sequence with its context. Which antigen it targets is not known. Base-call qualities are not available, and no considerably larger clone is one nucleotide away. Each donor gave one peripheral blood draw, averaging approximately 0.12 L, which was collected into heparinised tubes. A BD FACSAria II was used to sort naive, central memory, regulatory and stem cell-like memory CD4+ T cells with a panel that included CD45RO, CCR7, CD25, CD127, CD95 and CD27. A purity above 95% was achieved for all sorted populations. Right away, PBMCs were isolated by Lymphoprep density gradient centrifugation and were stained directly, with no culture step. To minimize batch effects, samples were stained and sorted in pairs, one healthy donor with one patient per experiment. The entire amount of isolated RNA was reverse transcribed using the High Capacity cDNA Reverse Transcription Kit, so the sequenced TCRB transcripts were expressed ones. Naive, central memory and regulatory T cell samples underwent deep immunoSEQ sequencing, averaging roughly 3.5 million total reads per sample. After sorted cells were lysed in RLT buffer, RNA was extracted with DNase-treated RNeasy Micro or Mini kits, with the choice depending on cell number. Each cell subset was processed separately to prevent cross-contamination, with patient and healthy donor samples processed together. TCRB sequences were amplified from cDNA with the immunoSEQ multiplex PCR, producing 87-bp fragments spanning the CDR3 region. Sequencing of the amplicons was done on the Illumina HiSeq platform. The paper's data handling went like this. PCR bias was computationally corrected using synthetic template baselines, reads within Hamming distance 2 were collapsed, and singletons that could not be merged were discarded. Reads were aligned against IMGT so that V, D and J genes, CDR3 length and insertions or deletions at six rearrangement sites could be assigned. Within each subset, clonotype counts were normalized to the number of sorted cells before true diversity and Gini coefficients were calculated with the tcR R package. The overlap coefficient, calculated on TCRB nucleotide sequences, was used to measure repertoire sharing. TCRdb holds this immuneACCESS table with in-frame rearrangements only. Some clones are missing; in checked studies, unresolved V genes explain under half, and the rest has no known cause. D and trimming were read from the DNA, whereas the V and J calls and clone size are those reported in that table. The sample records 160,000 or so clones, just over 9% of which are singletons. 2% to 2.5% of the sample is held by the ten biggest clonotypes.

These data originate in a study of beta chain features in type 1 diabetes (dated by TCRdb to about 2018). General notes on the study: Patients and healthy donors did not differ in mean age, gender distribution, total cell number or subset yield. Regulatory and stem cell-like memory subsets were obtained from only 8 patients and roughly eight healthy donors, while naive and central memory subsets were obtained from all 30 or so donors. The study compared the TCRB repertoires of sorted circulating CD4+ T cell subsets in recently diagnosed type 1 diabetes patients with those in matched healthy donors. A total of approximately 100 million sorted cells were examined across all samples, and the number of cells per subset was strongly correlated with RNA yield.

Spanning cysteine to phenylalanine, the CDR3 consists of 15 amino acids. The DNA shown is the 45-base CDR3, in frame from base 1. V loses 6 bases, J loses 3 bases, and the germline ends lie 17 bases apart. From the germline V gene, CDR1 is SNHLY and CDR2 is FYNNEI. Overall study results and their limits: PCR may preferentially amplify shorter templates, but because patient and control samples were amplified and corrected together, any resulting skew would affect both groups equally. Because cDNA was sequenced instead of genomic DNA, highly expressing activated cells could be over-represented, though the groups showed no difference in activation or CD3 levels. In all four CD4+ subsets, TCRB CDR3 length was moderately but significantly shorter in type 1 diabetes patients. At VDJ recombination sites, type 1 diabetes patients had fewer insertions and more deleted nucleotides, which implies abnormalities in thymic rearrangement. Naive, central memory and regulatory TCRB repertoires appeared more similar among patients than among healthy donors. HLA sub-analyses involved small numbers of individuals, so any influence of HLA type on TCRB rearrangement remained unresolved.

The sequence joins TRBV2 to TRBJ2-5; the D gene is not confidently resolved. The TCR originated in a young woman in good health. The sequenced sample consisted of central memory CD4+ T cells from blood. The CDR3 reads CASSSDNGMEETQYF. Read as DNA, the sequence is TGTGCCAGCAGCTCAGACAATGGTATGGAAGAGACCCAGTACTTC.